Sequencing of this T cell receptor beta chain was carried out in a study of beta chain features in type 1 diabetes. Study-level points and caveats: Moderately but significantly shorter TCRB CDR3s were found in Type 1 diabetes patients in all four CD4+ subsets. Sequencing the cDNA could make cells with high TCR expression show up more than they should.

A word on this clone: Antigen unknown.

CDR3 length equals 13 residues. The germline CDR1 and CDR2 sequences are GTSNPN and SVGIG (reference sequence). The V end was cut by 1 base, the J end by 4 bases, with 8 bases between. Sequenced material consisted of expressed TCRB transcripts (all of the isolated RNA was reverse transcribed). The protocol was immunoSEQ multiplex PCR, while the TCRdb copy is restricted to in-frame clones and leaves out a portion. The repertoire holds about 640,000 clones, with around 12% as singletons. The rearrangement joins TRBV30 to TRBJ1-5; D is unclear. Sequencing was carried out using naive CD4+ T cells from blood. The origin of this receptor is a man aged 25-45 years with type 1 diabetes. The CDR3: CAWSGQTNQPQHF. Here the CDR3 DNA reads TGTGCCTGGAGTGGGCAGACTAATCAGCCCCAGCATTTT.